These 7 T cell receptor beta chains were sequenced from one sample in a study of T cells in Graves' hyperthyroidism and ophthalmopathy (dated by TCRdb to about 2019). Library creation used multiplex PCR. Sequencing was performed on an Illumina HiSeq 2000. Amplification of TCR beta CDR3 regions was carried out from RNA transcripts. A first-round RT-PCR of the TCR CDR3 used the HTBI primer set with the Qiagen OneStep RT-PCR kit. TCRdb itself trimmed the public reads at Q25 with fastp, ran MiXCR and retained productive beta chains. When rows share a CDR3 protein, they turn into one entry using the most common DNA and genes. This sample holds roughly 700,000 distinct CDR3 sequences; 17% were observed only once. Less than 20% of the sample is taken by the ten largest. The source material was blood. The receptors here all came from a man in his forties or fifties with Graves' hyperthyroidism.

This clonotype was recorded at least ten times. The rearrangement joins TRBV20-1 to TRBJ2-5; 12 bases agree with TRBD2. Germline CDR1 reads DFQATT; CDR2 reads SNEGSKA (reference sequence). The ends lost 0 bases at V and 5 bases at J; junction bases unmatched: 7. The CDR3 has 16 amino acids. This chain's CDR3 is CSARDPASGRVETQYF. In DNA form, the CDR3 reads TGCAGTGCTAGAGATCCGGCTAGCGGGAGGGTGGAGACCCAGTACTTC.

This clonotype was counted many times. The J gene is TRBJ1-4, the V gene TRBV12-3 or TRBV12-4, with 7 nucleotides matching TRBD1. Germline trimming cut 3 bases from V and 1 base from J; bases unmatched to any gene: 5. The length of the CDR3 is 16 residues. The CDR3 region has the DNA TGTGCCAGCAGTTTTTTACGACAGGGAACTAATGAAAAACTGTTTTTT. Translated: CASSFLRQGTNEKLFF.

This clonotype was counted only a few times. The chain employs TRBV20-1 and TRBJ2-7; 8 bases are a match to TRBD1. Germline assignment: CDR1 DFQATT and CDR2 SNEGSKA (reference sequence). Unmatched junction bases numbered 8, after V lost 1 base and J lost 6 bases. The CDR3 spans 14 residues. The CDR3 DNA is TGCAGTGCTAGAGGCATGAGGACAGGGCCCGAGCAGTACTTC. Protein sequence: CSARGMRTGPEQYF.

As to this clonotype: A read error is possible here, since a much larger clone lies one base away. The CDR3 coding sequence is TGTGCCAGCAGCTTCACTAGCGCGAGCTCCTACAATGAGCAGTTCTTC. Its translation is CASSFTSASSYNEQFF. The J gene is TRBJ2-1, the V gene TRBV5-6, with 7 bases matching TRBD2. This CDR3 region has 16 residues. Germline-derived CDR1 and CDR2 are SGHDT and YYEEEE. Unmatched junction bases numbered 5, after V lost 2 bases and J lost 0 bases.

This clonotype was seen a few times. The J gene is TRBJ2-1, the V gene TRBV7-8; 8 nucleotides line up with TRBD2. Germline CDR1 and CDR2: SGHVS and FQNEAQ. With V trimmed by 1 base and J by 4 bases, 6 bases remained unmatched. CDR3 length equals 16 residues. Here the CDR3 reads CASSLVAGGYYNEQFF. The DNA for the CDR3 is TGTGCCAGCAGCTTAGTGGCGGGAGGTTATTACAATGAGCAGTTCTTC.

This clonotype appeared many times. The chain has TRBV4-1 and TRBJ2-7; the D is unclear. The CDR3 totals 15 residues. The V end lost 4 bases, the J end lost 3 bases, and 16 bases lay between the germline ends. Germline V gene lookup returns CDR1 MGHRA and CDR2 YSYEKL. The CDR3 nucleotides read TGCGCCAGCAGCCGAAATATTGGCGGCTACTACGAGCAGTACTTC. Encoded protein: CASSRNIGGYYEQYF.

V gene TRBV27 combines with J gene TRBJ2-7, with TRBD2 identical over 7 bases. CDR1 and CDR2 (germline): MNHEY, SMNVEV (reference sequence). With V trimmed by 6 bases and J by 4 bases, 12 bases remained unmatched. The CDR3 length is 15 residues. Written as DNA, the CDR3 is TGTGCCAGCAGCCATGGCACGGGGAGGGGTTACGAGCAGTACTTC. Residues: CASSHGTGRGYEQYF.